The rows below give T cell receptor beta chains drawn from one sample of a study of T cells in Graves' hyperthyroidism and ophthalmopathy. TCRdb used MiXCR to reprocess the multiplex PCR reads, holding one entry per CDR3 protein. In the table there are around 690,000 distinct CDR3 sequences, around 21% of which are singletons. Sequencing was carried out using blood. The receptors were gathered from a man between 25 and 39 years old with Graves' ophthalmopathy. Each CDR3 is given with its conserved first and last residue. A D gene is named only where the DNA matches it firmly. The size field is filled for only some rows; it gives once, few, many or a size class.

D gene	CDR3 length	V gene	J gene	clone size	CDR3 protein	CDR3 DNA
-	15	TRBV6-1	TRBJ2-1	-	CASRGNPGLSNEQFF	TGTGCCAGCAGGGGGAACCCAGGGCTTAGCAATGAGCAGTTCTTC
-	14	TRBV3-1	TRBJ2-7	many	CASSPTLGDYEQYF	TGTGCCAGCAGCCCGACTCTGGGGGACTACGAGCAGTACTTC
TRBD2	17	TRBV20-1	TRBJ2-2	few	CSARDLKRGGNTGELFF	TGCAGTGCTAGAGATCTAAAGCGGGGGGGGAACACCGGGGAGCTGTTTTTT
-	12	TRBV5-5	TRBJ1-1	few	CASSPGEAGAFF	TGTGCCAGCAGCCCCGGGGAGGCAGGAGCTTTCTTT
-	13	TRBV7-9	TRBJ2-5	few	CASSTTGLGTQYF	TGTGCCAGCAGCACAACAGGTCTGGGGACCCAGTACTTC
-	14	TRBV9	TRBJ1-1	-	CASSHYPGETEAFF	TGTGCCAGCAGCCACTACCCAGGGGAGACTGAAGCTTTCTTT
TRBD1	14	TRBV2	TRBJ1-1	many	CATVLGQVNTEAFF	TGTGCCACTGTCTTGGGACAGGTGAACACTGAAGCTTTCTTT
-	15	TRBV7-8	TRBJ2-7	few	CASRSWELSHYEQYF	TGTGCCAGCAGATCGTGGGAGTTAAGTCACTACGAGCAGTACTTC
-	14	TRBV28	TRBJ1-5	few	CASSSSYLNQPQHF	TGTGCCAGCAGTTCCTCCTACTTAAATCAGCCCCAGCATTTT
-	15	TRBV15	TRBJ2-3	-	CATSRDFSLADTQYF	TGTGCCACCAGCAGAGATTTCAGTCTGGCAGATACGCAGTATTTT
-	16	TRBV2	TRBJ2-7	few	CASSDPRQGTSYEQYF	TGTGCCAGCAGTGACCCCCGGCAGGGGACCTCCTACGAGCAGTACTTC
TRBD2	14	TRBV20-1	TRBJ2-1	many	CSVGKRGAYNEQFF	TGCAGTGTTGGGAAGCGGGGGGCATACAATGAGCAGTTCTTC
-	15	TRBV5-1	TRBJ1-2	few	CASSRLGSNNYGYTF	TGCGCCAGCAGCCGTCTTGGAAGCAATAACTATGGCTACACCTTC
-	13	TRBV5-4	TRBJ2-2	-	CASSRPGTGELFF	TGTGCCAGCAGCCGGCCGGGGACCGGGGAGCTGTTTTTT
-	15	TRBV3-1	TRBJ1-5	many	CASSQEQGLNQPQHF	TGTGCCAGCAGCCAAGAACAGGGCCTCAATCAGCCCCAGCATTTT
TRBD2	15	TRBV10-3	TRBJ2-3	few	CATLPASGNTDTQYF	TGTGCCACCCTCCCAGCTAGCGGGAACACAGATACGCAGTATTTT
-	14	TRBV6-6	TRBJ2-1	-	CASSYRDDRNEQFF	TGTGCCAGCAGTTACAGGGACGACCGGAATGAGCAGTTCTTC
-	14	TRBV27	TRBJ2-7	few	CASSPSDNFYEQYF	TGTGCCAGCAGCCCATCGGACAACTTCTACGAGCAGTACTTC
TRBD1	16	TRBV7-2	TRBJ2-7	many	CASSSPRRQGRYEQYF	TGTGCCAGCAGCTCCCCCCGCCGACAGGGGCGCTACGAGCAGTACTTC
TRBD1	17	TRBV20-1	TRBJ1-5	many	CSARDRQATGFAQPQHF	TGCAGTGCTAGAGACCGCCAGGCGACAGGGTTCGCTCAGCCCCAGCATTTT
-	14	TRBV9	TRBJ2-7	few	CASSPQGLPYEQYF	TGTGCCAGCAGCCCTCAGGGTCTTCCCTACGAGCAGTACTTC
-	15	TRBV29-1	TRBJ1-1	-	CSVRQVPFMNTEAFF	TGCAGCGTCCGACAGGTGCCATTTATGAACACTGAAGCTTTCTTT
-	12	TRBV6-2/TRBV6-3	TRBJ2-7	-	CASTNGGYEQYF	TGTGCCAGCACCAACGGTGGGTACGAGCAGTACTTC
-	15	TRBV10-3	TRBJ2-3	-	CAISDHRGDADTQYF	TGTGCCATCAGCGACCATCGGGGAGACGCTGATACGCAGTATTTT
-	15	TRBV18	TRBJ1-5	few	CASSPPGQADQPQHF	TGTGCCAGCTCACCACCGGGTCAGGCCGATCAGCCCCAGCATTTT
TRBD1	15	TRBV7-9	TRBJ2-7	many	CASSFSGQPSYEQYF	TGTGCCAGCAGCTTTTCGGGACAGCCCTCCTACGAGCAGTACTTC
-	14	TRBV5-6	TRBJ1-5	few	CASSLGQADQPQHF	TGTGCCAGCAGCTTGGGACAGGCGGATCAGCCCCAGCATTTT
TRBD2	16	TRBV4-1	TRBJ2-7	-	CASSQDPPSGVYEQYF	TGCGCCAGCAGCCAAGATCCTCCTAGCGGGGTTTACGAGCAGTACTTC
-	15	TRBV6-1	TRBJ2-7	few	CASSRTPADSYEQYF	TGTGCCAGCAGTAGGACCCCTGCGGATAGCTACGAGCAGTACTTC
-	14	TRBV29-1	TRBJ1-1	-	CSVEVLGAGTEAFF	TGCAGCGTTGAAGTCCTGGGGGCCGGCACTGAAGCTTTCTTT
-	16	TRBV25-1	TRBJ2-6	-	CASSPNLGSGANVLTF	TGTGCCAGCAGCCCCAATCTCGGCTCTGGGGCCAACGTCCTGACTTTC
-	12	TRBV6-1	TRBJ1-2	-	CASSHGAGGYTF	TGTGCCAGCAGTCATGGAGCCGGAGGCTACACCTTC
TRBD2	14	TRBV20-1	TRBJ2-5	-	CSARLAGVGETQYF	TGCAGTGCTAGACTAGCGGGAGTGGGGGAGACCCAGTACTTC
-	19	TRBV14	TRBJ2-7	-	CASSQEPIPLTGGPYEQYF	TGTGCCAGCAGCCAAGAACCCATCCCGTTAACAGGTGGACCTTACGAGCAGTACTTC
-	13	TRBV20-1	TRBJ2-1	-	CSAPDPGNNEQFF	TGCAGTGCCCCGGACCCGGGCAACAATGAGCAGTTCTTC
TRBD2	13	TRBV20-1	TRBJ2-1	few	CSPLAGSYNEQFF	TGCAGTCCATTAGCGGGGTCCTACAATGAGCAGTTCTTC
-	14	TRBV6-1	TRBJ1-6	few	CASRPRSLNSPLHF	TGTGCCAGCAGGCCTAGGTCCCTTAATTCACCCCTCCACTTT
-	14	TRBV7-2	TRBJ1-2	-	CASSPGLANYGYTF	TGTGCCAGCAGCCCCGGGCTAGCTAACTATGGCTACACCTTC
-	14	TRBV20-1	TRBJ2-7	few	CSARDSGRPYEQYF	TGCAGTGCTAGAGATTCGGGGAGACCCTACGAGCAGTACTTC
TRBD2	15	TRBV29-1	TRBJ2-1	-	CSVEDPLAAYNEQFF	TGCAGCGTTGAAGATCCGCTAGCGGCCTACAATGAGCAGTTCTTC
TRBD2	14	TRBV28	TRBJ2-3	-	CASNRPGGRDTQYF	TGTGCCAGCAATAGGCCGGGAGGCCGGGATACGCAGTATTTT
-	13	TRBV13	TRBJ2-2	-	CATAGRDTGELFF	TGTGCCACGGCCGGCAGGGACACCGGGGAGCTGTTTTTT
TRBD2	16	TRBV11-2	TRBJ2-7	few	CASRPRDSGSINEQYF	TGTGCCAGCAGACCTCGGGATAGCGGGAGTATTAACGAGCAGTACTTC
-	15	TRBV3-1	TRBJ2-5	-	CASSQLGPGEETQYF	TGTGCCAGCAGCCAACTAGGACCGGGAGAAGAGACCCAGTACTTC
-	16	TRBV7-9	TRBJ2-3	few	CASSLIGRRPTDTQYF	TGTGCCAGCAGCTTAATCGGCAGGAGGCCCACAGATACGCAGTATTTT
-	15	TRBV30	TRBJ1-5	few	CAWSVPDRSNQPQHF	TGTGCCTGGAGTGTCCCCGACAGGAGCAATCAGCCCCAGCATTTT
TRBD1	17	TRBV14	TRBJ2-1	-	CASSRISDRGPNNEQFF	TGTGCCAGCAGCCGCATTTCTGACAGGGGTCCGAACAATGAGCAGTTCTTC
-	12	TRBV6-1	TRBJ1-1	-	CASITFESEAFF	TGTGCCAGCATCACTTTCGAGTCTGAAGCTTTCTTT
-	16	TRBV4-2	TRBJ2-3	-	CASSQEGGRAPVTQYF	TGTGCCAGCAGCCAAGAAGGGGGGAGAGCCCCGGTTACGCAGTATTTT
TRBD2	16	TRBV7-6	TRBJ2-2	few	CASSLGTSGHTGELFF	TGTGCCAGCAGCTTAGGGACTAGCGGCCACACCGGGGAGCTGTTTTTT
TRBD1	13	TRBV28	TRBJ1-4	few	CAAHRGSNEKLFF	TGTGCCGCGCACAGGGGGTCTAATGAAAAACTGTTTTTT
-	11	TRBV29-1	TRBJ1-1	few	CSAHMNTEAFF	TGCAGCGCCCACATGAACACTGAAGCTTTCTTT